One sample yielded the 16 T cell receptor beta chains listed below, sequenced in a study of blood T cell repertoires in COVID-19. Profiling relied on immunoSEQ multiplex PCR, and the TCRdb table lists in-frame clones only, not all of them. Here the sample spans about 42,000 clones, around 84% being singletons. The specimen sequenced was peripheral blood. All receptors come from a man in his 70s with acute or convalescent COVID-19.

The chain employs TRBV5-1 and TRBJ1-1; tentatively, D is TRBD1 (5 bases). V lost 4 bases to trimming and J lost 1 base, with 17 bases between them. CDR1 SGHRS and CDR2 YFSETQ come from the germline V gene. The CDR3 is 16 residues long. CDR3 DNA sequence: TGCGCCAGCAGCCTGGGACGTTCCCTAGGGAACACTGAAGCTTTCTTT. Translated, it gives CASSLGRSLGNTEAFF.

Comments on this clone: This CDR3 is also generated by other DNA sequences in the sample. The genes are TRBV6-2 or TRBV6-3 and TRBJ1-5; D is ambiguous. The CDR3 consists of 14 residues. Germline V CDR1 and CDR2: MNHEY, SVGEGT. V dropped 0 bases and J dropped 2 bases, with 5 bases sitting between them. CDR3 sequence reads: CASSYSGGNQPQHF. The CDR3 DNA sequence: TGTGCCAGCAGTTACTCGGGAGGCAATCAGCCCCAGCATTTT.

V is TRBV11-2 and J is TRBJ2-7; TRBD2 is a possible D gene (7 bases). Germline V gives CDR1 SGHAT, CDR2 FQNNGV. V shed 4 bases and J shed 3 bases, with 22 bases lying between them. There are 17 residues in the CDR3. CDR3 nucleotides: TGTGCCAGCAGCTCCTCCCCGGGGGGCATAGGGGGCTACGAGCAGTACTTC. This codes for CASSSSPGGIGGYEQYF.

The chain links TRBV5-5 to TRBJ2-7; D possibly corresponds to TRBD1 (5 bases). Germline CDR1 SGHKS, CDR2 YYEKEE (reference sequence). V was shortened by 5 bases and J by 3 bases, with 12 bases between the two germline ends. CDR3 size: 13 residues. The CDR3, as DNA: TGTGCCAGCAGATTTGCGACAGACTACGAGCAGTACTTC. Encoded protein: CASRFATDYEQYF.

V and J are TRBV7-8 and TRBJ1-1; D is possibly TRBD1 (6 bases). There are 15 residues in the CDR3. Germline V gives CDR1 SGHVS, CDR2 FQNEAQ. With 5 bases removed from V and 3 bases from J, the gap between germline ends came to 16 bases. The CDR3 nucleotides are TGTGCCAGCAGCCCTTTGGACAGCCCTTACACTGAAGCTTTCTTT. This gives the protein CASSPLDSPYTEAFF. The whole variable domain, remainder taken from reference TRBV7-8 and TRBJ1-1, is GAGVSQSPRYKVAKRGQDVALRCDPISGHVSLFWYQQALGQGPEFLTYFQNEAQLDKSGLPSDRFFAERPEGSVSTLKIQRTQQEDSAVYLCASSPLDSPYTEAFFGQGTRLTVV.

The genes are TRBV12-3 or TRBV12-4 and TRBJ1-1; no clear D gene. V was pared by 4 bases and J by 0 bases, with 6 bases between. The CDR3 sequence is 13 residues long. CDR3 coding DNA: TGTGCCAGCAGTTCCGGGATGAACACTGAAGCTTTCTTT. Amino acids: CASSSGMNTEAFF.

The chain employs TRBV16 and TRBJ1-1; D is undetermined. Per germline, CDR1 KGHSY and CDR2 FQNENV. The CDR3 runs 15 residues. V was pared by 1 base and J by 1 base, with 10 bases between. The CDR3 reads CASSQFYGRNTEAFF. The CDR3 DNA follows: TGTGCCAGCAGCCAATTCTATGGGCGGAACACTGAAGCTTTCTTT.

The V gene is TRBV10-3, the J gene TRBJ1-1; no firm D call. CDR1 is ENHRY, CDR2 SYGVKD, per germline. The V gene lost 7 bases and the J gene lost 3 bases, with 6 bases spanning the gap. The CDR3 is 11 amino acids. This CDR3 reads CAINSDTEAFF. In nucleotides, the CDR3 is TGTGCCATCAACTCGGACACTGAAGCTTTCTTT.

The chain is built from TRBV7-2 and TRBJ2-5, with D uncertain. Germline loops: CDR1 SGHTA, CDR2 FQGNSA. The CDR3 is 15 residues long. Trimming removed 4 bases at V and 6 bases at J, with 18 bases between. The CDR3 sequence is CASSSARVVRQTQYF. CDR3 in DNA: TGTGCCAGCAGCTCGGCTAGAGTAGTGAGGCAGACCCAGTACTTC.

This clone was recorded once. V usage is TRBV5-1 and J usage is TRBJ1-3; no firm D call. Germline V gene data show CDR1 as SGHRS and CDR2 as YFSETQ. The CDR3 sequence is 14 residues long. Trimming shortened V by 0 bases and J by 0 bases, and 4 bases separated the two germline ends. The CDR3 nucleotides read TGCGCCAGCAGCTTGGGAGACTCTGGAAACACCATATATTTT. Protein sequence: CASSLGDSGNTIYF.

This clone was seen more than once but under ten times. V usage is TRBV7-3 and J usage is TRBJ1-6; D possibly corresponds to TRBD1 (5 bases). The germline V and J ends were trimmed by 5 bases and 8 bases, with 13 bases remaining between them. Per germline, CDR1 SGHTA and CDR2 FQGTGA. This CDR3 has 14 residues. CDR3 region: CASSPRGIDSPLHF. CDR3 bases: TGTGCCAGCAGCCCAAGGGGTATCGATTCACCCCTCCACTTT.

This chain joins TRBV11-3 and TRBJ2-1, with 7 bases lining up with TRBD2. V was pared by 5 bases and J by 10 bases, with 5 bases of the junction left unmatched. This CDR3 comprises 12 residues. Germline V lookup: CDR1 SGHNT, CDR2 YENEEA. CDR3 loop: CASSRGRGEQFF. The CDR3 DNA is TGTGCCAGCAGCCGCGGGAGAGGGGAGCAGTTCTTC.

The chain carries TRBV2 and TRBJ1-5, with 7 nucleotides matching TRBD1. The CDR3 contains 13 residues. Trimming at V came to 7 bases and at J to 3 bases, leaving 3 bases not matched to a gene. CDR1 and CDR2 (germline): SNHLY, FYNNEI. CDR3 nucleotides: TGTGCCAGCACCGGGACAGTCAATCAGCCCCAGCATTTT. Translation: CASTGTVNQPQHF.

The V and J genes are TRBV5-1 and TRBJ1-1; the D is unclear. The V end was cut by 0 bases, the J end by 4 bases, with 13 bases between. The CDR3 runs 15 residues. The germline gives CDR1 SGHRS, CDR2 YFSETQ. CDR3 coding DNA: TGCGCCAGCAGCTTGGTTGGGCGGGGTGGCACTGAAGCTTTCTTT. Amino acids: CASSLVGRGGTEAFF.

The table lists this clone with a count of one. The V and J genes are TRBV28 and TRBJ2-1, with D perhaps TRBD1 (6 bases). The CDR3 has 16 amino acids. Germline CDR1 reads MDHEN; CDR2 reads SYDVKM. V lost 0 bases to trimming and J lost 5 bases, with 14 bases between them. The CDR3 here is CASSLWGTIVNNEQFF. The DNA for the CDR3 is TGTGCCAGCAGTTTATGGGGGACAATTGTGAACAATGAGCAGTTCTTC.

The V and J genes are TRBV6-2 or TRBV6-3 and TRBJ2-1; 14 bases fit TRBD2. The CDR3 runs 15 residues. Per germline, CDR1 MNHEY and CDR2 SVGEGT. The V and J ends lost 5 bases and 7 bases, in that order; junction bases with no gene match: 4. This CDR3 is CASSPGTSGRNEQFF. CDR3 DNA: TGTGCCAGCAGTCCCGGGACTAGCGGGAGAAATGAGCAGTTCTTC.